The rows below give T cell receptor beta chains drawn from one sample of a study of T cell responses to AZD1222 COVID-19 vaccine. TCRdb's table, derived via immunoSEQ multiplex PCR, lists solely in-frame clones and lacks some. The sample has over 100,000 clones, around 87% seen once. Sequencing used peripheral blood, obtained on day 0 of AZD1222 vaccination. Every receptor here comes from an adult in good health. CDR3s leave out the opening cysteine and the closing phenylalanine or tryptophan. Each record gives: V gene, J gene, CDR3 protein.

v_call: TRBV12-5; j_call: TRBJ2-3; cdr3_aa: ASGLRRDPDTQY
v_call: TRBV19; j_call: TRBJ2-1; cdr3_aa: ASRKGGTNEQF
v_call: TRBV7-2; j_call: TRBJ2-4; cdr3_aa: ASSLGGGNIQY
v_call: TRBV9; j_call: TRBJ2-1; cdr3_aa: ASSPLGSYNEQF
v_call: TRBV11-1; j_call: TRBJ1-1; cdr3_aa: ASSLRVRGPFLEAF
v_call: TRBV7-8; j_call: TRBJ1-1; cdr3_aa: ASGTAHTEAF
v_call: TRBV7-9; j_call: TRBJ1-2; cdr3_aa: ASSRQGAVLTGYT
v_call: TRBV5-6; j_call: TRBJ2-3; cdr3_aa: ASGGGTDTQY
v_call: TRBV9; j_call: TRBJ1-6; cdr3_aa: ASSPQGAGNSPLH
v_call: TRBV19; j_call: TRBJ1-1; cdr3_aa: ASRGSPNTEAF
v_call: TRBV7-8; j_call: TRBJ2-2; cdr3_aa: ASSVSGGTGELF
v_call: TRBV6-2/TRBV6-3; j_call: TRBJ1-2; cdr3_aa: ASSYSGYGYT
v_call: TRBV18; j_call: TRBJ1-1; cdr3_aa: ASSPAGRTEAF
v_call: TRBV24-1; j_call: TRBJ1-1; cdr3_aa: ATSDLGRDRGLNTEAF
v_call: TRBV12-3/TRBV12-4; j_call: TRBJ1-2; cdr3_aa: ASSYSGGYT
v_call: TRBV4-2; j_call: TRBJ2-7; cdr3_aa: ASSQAEIGGAHYEQY
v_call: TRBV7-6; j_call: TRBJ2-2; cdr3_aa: ASSLGTSGGTNTGELF
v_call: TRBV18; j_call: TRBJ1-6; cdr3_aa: ASSPDRGQNSPLH
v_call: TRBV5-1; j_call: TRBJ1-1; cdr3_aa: ASSLGGVIANTEAF
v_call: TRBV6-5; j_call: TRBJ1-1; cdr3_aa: ASRGQISEAF
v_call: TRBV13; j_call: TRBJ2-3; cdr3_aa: ASSLGGVRTDTQY
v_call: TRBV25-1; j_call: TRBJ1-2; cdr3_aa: ASSGGGRGGYT
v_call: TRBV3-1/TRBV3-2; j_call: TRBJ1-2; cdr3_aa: ASSQISYGYT
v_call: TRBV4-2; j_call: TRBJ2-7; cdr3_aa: ASSHTSGVGEQY
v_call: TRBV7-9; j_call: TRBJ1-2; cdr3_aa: ASSQSDGYT
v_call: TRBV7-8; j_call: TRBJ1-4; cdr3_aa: ASSLGVGPGEKLF
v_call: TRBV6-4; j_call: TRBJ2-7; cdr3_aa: ASSDSLQSYEQY
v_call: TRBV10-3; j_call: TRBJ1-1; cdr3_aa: AISEFLEQLISEAF
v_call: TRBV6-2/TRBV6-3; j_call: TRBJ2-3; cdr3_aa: ASSYETRSTDTQY
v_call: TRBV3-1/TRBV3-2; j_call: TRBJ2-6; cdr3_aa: ASTPSGANVLT
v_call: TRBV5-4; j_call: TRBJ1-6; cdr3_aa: ASSFQGFNSPLH
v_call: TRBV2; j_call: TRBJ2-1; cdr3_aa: ASSAGKNEQF
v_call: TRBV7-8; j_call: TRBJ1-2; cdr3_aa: ASSFRVPPLANYGYT
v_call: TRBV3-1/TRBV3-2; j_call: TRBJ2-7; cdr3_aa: ASSPSGGQGPYEQY
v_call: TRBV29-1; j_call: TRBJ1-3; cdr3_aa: SVETGERGNTIY
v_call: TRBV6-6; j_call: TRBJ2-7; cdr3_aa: ASSPRDRTYEQY
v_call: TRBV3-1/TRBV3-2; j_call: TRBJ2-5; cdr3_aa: ASSRLRDRETQY
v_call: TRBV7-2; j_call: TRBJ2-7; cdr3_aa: ASSPSSYEQY
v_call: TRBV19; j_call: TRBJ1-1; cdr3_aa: ASSMGRLNTEAF
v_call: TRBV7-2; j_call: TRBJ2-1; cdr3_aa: ASSLVIWEQF
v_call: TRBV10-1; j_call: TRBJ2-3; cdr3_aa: ASSESESDTQY
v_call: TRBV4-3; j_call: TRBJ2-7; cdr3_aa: ASSQSAGSYEQY
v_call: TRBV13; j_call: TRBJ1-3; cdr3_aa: ASSSYRGRSGNTIY
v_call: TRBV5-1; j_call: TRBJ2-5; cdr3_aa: ASSLGYRVQETQY
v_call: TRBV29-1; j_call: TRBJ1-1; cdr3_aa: SVVRGNTEAF